What follows are 10 T cell receptor beta chains derived from one specimen sequenced in a study of blood T cell repertoires in COVID-19 (dated by TCRdb to about 2020). Libraries were constructed by the immunoSEQ multiplex PCR assay. The source is immuneACCESS, and TCRdb retained only in-frame sequences with V and J called. Part of the clones is not carried over; for the studies checked, unresolved V genes explain less than half of this, and the remainder is unexplained. The sample table lists 350,000 to 400,000 clones, around nine tenths of them with a count of one. 7% to 7.5% of the sample belongs to the ten largest clones. Input material: peripheral blood. The receptors come from a woman in her sixties with COVID-19, enrolled during active disease.

This chain joins TRBV5-1 and TRBJ2-1; 7 bases agree with TRBD1. Germline V gene lookup returns CDR1 SGHRS and CDR2 YFSETQ. V trimming: 1 base; J trimming: 9 bases; junction bases outside the gene matches: 7. The CDR3 is made up of 14 amino acids. CDR3 protein: CASSLSSQGVEQFF. CDR3 in DNA: TGCGCCAGCAGCTTGAGTAGCCAGGGGGTTGAGCAGTTCTTC. Full variable domain (missing parts from reference TRBV5-1 and TRBJ2-1): KAGVTQTPRYLIKTRGQQVTLSCSPISGHRSVSWYQQTPGQGLQFLFEYFSETQRNKGNFPGRFSGRQFSNSRSEMNVSTLELGDSALYLCASSLSSQGVEQFFGPGTRLTVL.

The J gene is TRBJ2-3, the V gene TRBV19; maybe TRBD2 (5 bases). Germline V gene sequence: CDR1 LNHDA, CDR2 SQIVND (reference sequence). CDR3 length equals 15 residues. The ends were cut back, 4 bases at V and 0 bases at J, with 11 bases in the middle. CDR3 DNA: TGTGCCAGTAGTAGAGGGCAGTCTAGCACAGATACGCAGTATTTT. Translating gives CASSRGQSSTDTQYF.

This clone has only one observation. The rearrangement uses TRBV23-1 and TRBJ2-6, with TRBD1 matching over 9 bases. TRBV23-1 is annotated as an ORF whose role is uncertain. The junction had 18 bases not matched to a gene; V was cut back by 2 bases and J by 4 bases. This CDR3 region has 21 residues. In nucleotides, the CDR3 is TGCGCCAGCAGTCAACCCGACCCGGGACAGGGAAGGGGCCCCGGGGCCAACGTCCTGACTTTC. Protein: CASSQPDPGQGRGPGANVLTF.

This chain connects TRBV11-3 to TRBJ2-5; TRBD1 aligns across 10 bases. CDR1 is SGHNT and CDR2 is YENEEA in the germline V gene. The CDR3 has 18 residues. The trim removed 2 bases at V and 5 bases at J, leaving 14 bases unmatched. CDR3: CASSLSARRQGAWETQYF. The CDR3 bases are TGTGCCAGCAGCTTATCAGCAAGGAGACAGGGGGCTTGGGAGACCCAGTACTTC.

The chain uses TRBV5-1 and TRBJ1-3; tentative D call: TRBD1 (6 bases). The CDR3 is made up of 15 amino acids. Germline assignment: CDR1 SGHRS and CDR2 YFSETQ. V was cut by 7 bases and J by 0 bases, with 14 bases left in between. CDR3 in amino acids: CASRFQGGSGNTIYF. In DNA, the CDR3 is TGCGCCAGCCGATTTCAAGGGGGCTCTGGAAACACCATATATTTT.

This chain links TRBV9 with TRBJ1-2, with D maybe TRBD1 (5 bases). Germline CDR1 is SGDLS and CDR2 is YYNGEE. CDR3 size: 12 residues. Trimming left V 7 bases short and J 5 bases short, with 12 bases between. The CDR3 loop is CASRGAPYGYTF. Written as DNA, the CDR3 is TGTGCCAGCCGCGGGGCACCGTATGGCTACACCTTC.

The table lists this clone with a few counts. V is TRBV18 and J is TRBJ1-5, with 7 bases aligning to TRBD1. V shed 9 bases and J 7 bases; nucleotides not matched to a gene: 18. The germline V gene encodes CDR1 KGHSH and CDR2 LQKENI. This CDR3 contains 16 residues. CDR3 amino acids: CASSYTSDRRGQPQHF. CDR3 sequence (DNA): TGTGCCAGTAGCTATACTTCGGACAGGAGGGGACAGCCCCAGCATTTT.

CDR3 DNA: TGCGCCAGCCGCCTCCTGCCAGGGGCTGCCAATTCACCCCTCCACTTT. This gives the protein CASRLLPGAANSPLHF. The rearrangement uses TRBV5-1 and TRBJ1-6; D possibly corresponds to TRBD1 (6 bases). Germline V gene sequence: CDR1 SGHRS, CDR2 YFSETQ. V was clipped by 7 bases and J by 7 bases, with 21 bases between them. The CDR3 loop spans 16 amino acids.

With regard to this clone: Other DNA sequences within the sample encode an identical CDR3. The J gene is TRBJ1-1, the V gene TRBV18, with TRBD1 as a possible D gene (5 bases). The CDR3 is made up of 13 amino acids. Germline lookup yields CDR1 KGHSH and CDR2 LQKENI. The V end was cut by 2 bases, the J end by 3 bases, with 7 bases between. As DNA, the CDR3 is TGTGCCAGCTCACCAGCGGGGGACACTGAAGCTTTCTTT. This translates into CASSPAGDTEAFF.

The rearrangement links TRBV4-3 to TRBJ2-7; 12 bases map to TRBD1. CDR1 is LGHNA and CDR2 is YSLEER in the germline V gene. The V and J ends lost 3 bases and 7 bases, in that order; junction bases with no gene match: 10. The CDR3 is 16 residues long. The CDR3 DNA reads as TGCGCCAGCAGCCAGTCCCCGGGACAGGGGGCACGGGAGCAGTACTTC. This gives the protein CASSQSPGQGAREQYF.